Below are 7 T cell receptor beta chains sequenced from a single sample in a study of blood T cell repertoires in COVID-19. Method: immunoSEQ multiplex PCR; TCRdb's copy keeps in-frame clones and lacks some. The profile shows approximately 100,000 clones, 70% to 85% of them singletons. Sequencing was performed on peripheral blood. The receptors were sampled from a human donor in a cohort sampled during active COVID-19.

V is TRBV27 and J is TRBJ2-2; 7 bases match TRBD1. The V and J ends lost 3 bases and 5 bases, in that order; junction bases with no gene match: 15. Germline assignment: CDR1 MNHEY and CDR2 SMNVEV (reference sequence). The CDR3 extends over 18 amino acids. This chain's CDR3 is CASSFLPFGTVQTGELFF. The CDR3 nucleotides are TGTGCCAGCAGTTTCCTCCCTTTTGGGACAGTCCAGACCGGGGAGCTGTTTTTT.

This clone was detected only once. V usage is TRBV14 and J usage is TRBJ2-7; 7 nucleotides line up with TRBD1. CDR1 is SGHDN and CDR2 is FVKESK in the germline V gene. This CDR3 has 15 residues. Trimming at V came to 4 bases and at J to 1 base, leaving 7 bases not matched to a gene. The CDR3 coding sequence is TGTGCCAGCAGCCGTACGGGACAGAGATCCTACGAGCAGTACTTC. Amino acid sequence: CASSRTGQRSYEQYF.

In this sample, this clone turned up once. This chain joins TRBV4-1 and TRBJ1-1, with 8 bases lining up with TRBD1. CDR1 is MGHRA, CDR2 YSYEKL, per germline. The CDR3 loop spans 22 amino acids. The V gene end was trimmed by 4 bases and the J gene end by 4 bases; junction bases not matched to a gene: 29. This chain's CDR3 is CASSPWTPLRDRILYNTTEAFF. CDR3 nucleotide sequence: TGCGCCAGCAGCCCCTGGACCCCTCTTAGGGACAGGATTTTATATAACACCACTGAAGCTTTCTTT.

J is TRBJ1-1 and V is TRBV28, with D possibly TRBD1 on 6 matching bases. Germline V gene lookup returns CDR1 MDHEN and CDR2 SYDVKM. Trimming removed 3 bases at V and 3 bases at J, with 14 bases between. The CDR3 is 15 amino acids. The CDR3: CASSFPGQLYTEAFF. The CDR3 DNA reads as TGTGCCAGCAGTTTCCCCGGACAGTTATACACTGAAGCTTTCTTT.

This clone was recorded once. The chain joins TRBV6-5 to TRBJ2-2, with D possibly matching TRBD2 (6 bases). CDR1 is MNHEY and CDR2 is SVGAGI in the germline V gene. With 2 bases removed from V and 7 bases from J, the gap between germline ends came to 8 bases. This CDR3 is 13 amino acids long. The CDR3 here is CASSYGSGGELFF. CDR3 nucleotides: TGTGCCAGCAGTTACGGTAGCGGCGGGGAGCTGTTTTTT.

CDR3 coding DNA: TGTGCCAGCAGCCAAGTCACGCAGTACACAGATACGCAGTATTTT. It is translated as CASSQVTQYTDTQYF. The chain is built from TRBV14 and TRBJ2-3; D is unclear. Trimming took off 1 base at V and 2 bases at J, with 10 bases between the two ends. The CDR3 has 15 amino acids. Germline values: CDR1 SGHDN, CDR2 FVKESK.

The rearrangement joins TRBV9 to TRBJ1-3; D not resolved. Germline V gene lookup returns CDR1 SGDLS and CDR2 YYNGEE. This CDR3 has 14 residues. Trimming shortened V by 8 bases and J by 8 bases, and 20 bases separated the two germline ends. The CDR3 sequence: CASKSARWKDTIYF. DNA for the CDR3: TGTGCCAGTAAGTCCGCCAGGTGGAAGGACACCATATATTTT. Full variable domain (outside the CDR3, taken from reference TRBV9 and TRBJ1-3): DSGVTQTPKHLITATGQRVTLRCSPRSGDLSVYWYQQSLDQGLQFLIQYYNGEERAKGNILERFSAQQFPDLHSELNLSSLELGDSALYFCASKSARWKDTIYFGEGSWLTVV.